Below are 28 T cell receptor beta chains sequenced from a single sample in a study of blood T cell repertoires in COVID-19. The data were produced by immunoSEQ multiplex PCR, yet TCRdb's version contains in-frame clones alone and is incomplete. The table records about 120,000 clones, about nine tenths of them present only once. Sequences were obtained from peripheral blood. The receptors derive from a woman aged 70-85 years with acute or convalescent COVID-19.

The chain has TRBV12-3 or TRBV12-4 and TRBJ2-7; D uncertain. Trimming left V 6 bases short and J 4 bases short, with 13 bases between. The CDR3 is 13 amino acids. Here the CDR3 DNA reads TGTGCCAGCAGCCCCCACCAGAAGTACGAGCAGTACTTC. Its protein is CASSPHQKYEQYF.

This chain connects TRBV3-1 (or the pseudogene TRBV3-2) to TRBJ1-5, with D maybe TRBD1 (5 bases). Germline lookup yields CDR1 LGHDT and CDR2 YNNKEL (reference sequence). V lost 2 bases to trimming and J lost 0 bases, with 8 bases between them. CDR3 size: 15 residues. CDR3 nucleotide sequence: TGTGCCAGCAGCCAACAGGGTATTAGCAATCAGCCCCAGCATTTT. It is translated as CASSQQGISNQPQHF.

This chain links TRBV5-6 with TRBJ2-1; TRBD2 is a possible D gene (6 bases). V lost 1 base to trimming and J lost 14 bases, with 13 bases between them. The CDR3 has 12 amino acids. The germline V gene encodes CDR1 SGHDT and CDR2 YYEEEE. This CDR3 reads CASSLFPGLEFF. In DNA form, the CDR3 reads TGTGCCAGCAGCTTGTTTCCGGGACTGGAGTTCTTC.

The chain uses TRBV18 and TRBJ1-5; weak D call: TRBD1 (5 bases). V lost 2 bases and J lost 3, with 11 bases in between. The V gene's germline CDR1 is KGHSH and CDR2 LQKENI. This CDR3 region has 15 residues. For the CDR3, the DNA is TGTGCCAGCTCACCAGGGGCTTCTCCCAATCAGCCCCAGCATTTT. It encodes CASSPGASPNQPQHF.

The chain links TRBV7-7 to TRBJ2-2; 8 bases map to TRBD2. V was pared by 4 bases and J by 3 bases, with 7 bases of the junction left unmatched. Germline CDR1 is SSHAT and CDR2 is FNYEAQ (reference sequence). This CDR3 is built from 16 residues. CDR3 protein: CASSSGGAGDTGELFF. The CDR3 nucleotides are TGTGCCAGCAGCTCCGGGGGGGCCGGGGACACCGGGGAGCTGTTTTTT.

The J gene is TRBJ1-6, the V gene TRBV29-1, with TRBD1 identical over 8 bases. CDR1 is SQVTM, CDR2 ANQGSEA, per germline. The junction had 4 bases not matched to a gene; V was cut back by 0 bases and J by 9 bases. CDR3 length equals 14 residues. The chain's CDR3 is CSVEDQQGGSPLHF. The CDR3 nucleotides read TGCAGCGTTGAAGATCAACAGGGGGGTTCACCCCTCCACTTT.

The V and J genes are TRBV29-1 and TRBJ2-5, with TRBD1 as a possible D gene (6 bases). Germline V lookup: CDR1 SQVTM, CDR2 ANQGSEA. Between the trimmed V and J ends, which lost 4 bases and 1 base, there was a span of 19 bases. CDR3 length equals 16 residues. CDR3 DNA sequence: TGCAGCGTTGTGAGGGGGAGTTACGGACGCCAAGAGACCCAGTACTTC. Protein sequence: CSVVRGSYGRQETQYF.

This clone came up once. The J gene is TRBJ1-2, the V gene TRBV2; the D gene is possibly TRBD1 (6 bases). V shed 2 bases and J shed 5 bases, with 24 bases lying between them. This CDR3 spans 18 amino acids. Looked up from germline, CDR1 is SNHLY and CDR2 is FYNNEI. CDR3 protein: CASSEIGGRGARMYGYTF. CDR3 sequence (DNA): TGTGCCAGCAGTGAAATCGGGGGGCGCGGGGCTAGGATGTATGGCTACACCTTC. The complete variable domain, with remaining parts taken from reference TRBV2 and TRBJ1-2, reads EPEVTQTPSHQVTQMGQEVILRCVPISNHLYFYWYRQILGQKVEFLVSFYNNEISEKSEIFDDQFSVERPDGSNFTLKIRSTKLEDSAMYFCASSEIGGRGARMYGYTFGSGTRLTVV.

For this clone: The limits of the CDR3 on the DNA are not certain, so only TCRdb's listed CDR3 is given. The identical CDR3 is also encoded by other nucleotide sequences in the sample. This chain's CDR3 is CASSTSTGGTEAFF. The rearrangement links TRBV6-5 to TRBJ1-1; TRBD1 is taken as the D call from the table, unchecked against the DNA. CDR1 MNHEY and CDR2 SVGAGI come from the germline V gene. The CDR3 is made up of 14 amino acids, end residues included.

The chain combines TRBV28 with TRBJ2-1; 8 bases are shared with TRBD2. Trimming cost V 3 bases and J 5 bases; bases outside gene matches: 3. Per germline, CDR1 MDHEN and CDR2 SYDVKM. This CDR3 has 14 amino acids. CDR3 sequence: CASSLIGGDNEQFF. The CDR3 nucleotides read TGTGCCAGCAGTTTGATCGGGGGGGACAATGAGCAGTTCTTC.

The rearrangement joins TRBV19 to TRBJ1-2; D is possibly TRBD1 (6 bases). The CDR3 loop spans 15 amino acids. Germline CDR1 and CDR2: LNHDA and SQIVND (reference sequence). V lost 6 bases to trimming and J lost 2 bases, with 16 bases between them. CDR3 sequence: CASRHGTIENYGYTF. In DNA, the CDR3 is TGTGCCAGTAGACACGGGACAATAGAGAACTATGGCTACACCTTC. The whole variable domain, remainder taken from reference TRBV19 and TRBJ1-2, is DGGITQSPKYLFRKEGQNVTLSCEQNLNHDAMYWYRQDPGQGLRLIYYSQIVNDFQKGDIAEGYSVSREKKESFPLTVTSAQKNPTAFYLCASRHGTIENYGYTFGSGTRLTVV.

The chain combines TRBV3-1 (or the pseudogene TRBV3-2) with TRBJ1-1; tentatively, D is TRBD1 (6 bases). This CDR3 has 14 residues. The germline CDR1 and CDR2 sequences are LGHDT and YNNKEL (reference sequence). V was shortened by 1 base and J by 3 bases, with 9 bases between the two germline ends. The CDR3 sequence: CASSQAGDDTEAFF. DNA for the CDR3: TGTGCCAGCAGCCAAGCAGGGGACGACACTGAAGCTTTCTTT.

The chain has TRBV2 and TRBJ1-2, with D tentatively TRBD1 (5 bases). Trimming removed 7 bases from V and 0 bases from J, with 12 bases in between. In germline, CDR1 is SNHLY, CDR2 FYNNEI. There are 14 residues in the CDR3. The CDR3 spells CASTRQGTNYGYTF. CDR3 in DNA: TGTGCCAGCACCCGGCAGGGTACTAACTATGGCTACACCTTC.

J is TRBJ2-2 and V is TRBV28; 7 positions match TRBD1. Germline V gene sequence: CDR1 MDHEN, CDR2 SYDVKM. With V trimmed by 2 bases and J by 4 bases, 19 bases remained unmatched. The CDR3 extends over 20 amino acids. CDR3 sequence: CASSLENPYRQGRVTGELFF. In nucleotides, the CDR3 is TGTGCCAGCAGTTTAGAAAACCCATACCGACAGGGACGAGTCACCGGGGAGCTGTTTTTT.

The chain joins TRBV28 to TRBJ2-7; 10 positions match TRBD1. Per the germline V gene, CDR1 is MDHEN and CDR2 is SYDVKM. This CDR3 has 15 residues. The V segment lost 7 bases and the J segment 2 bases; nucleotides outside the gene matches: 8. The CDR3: CASTPGQGGTYEQYF. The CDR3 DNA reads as TGTGCCAGCACCCCTGGACAGGGGGGGACCTACGAGCAGTACTTC.

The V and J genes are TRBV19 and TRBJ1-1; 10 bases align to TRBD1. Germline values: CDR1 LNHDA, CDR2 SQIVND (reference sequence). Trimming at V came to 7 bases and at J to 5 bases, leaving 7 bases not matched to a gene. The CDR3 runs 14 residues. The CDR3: CASTEGQGRTEAFF. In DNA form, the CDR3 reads TGTGCCAGTACCGAGGGACAGGGGCGGACTGAAGCTTTCTTT.

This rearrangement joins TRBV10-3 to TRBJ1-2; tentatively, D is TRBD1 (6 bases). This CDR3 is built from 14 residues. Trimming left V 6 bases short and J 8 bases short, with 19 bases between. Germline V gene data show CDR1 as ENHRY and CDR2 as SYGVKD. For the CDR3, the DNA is TGTGCCATCAGAGAACGGATAGAGGGGGAAGGCTACACCTTC. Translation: CAIRERIEGEGYTF.

CDR3 in DNA: TGCGCCAGCAGCCAAGATCTGAAGGACCCACAGGCTAGTCGTGGCTACACCTTC. Residues: CASSQDLKDPQASRGYTF. The chain joins TRBV4-1 to TRBJ1-2, with D perhaps TRBD1 (5 bases). The CDR3 has 18 amino acids. V was clipped by 0 bases and J by 7 bases, with 24 bases between them. Germline V CDR1 and CDR2: MGHRA, YSYEKL.

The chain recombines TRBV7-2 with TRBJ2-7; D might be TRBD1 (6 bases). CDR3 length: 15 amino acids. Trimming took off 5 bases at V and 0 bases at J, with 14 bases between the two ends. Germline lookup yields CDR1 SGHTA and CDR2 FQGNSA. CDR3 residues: CASSPDRFGSYEQYF. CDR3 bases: TGTGCCAGCAGCCCCGACAGGTTTGGCTCCTACGAGCAGTACTTC.

Here the CDR3 reads CASSIAGVNSNQPQHF. The DNA for the CDR3 is TGTGCCAGTAGTATAGCGGGGGTGAATAGCAATCAGCCCCAGCATTTT. The chain uses TRBV19 and TRBJ1-5, with D perhaps TRBD1 (5 bases). Trimming left V 1 base short and J 0 bases short, with 10 bases between. There are 16 residues in the CDR3. The germline V gene encodes CDR1 LNHDA and CDR2 SQIVND (reference sequence).

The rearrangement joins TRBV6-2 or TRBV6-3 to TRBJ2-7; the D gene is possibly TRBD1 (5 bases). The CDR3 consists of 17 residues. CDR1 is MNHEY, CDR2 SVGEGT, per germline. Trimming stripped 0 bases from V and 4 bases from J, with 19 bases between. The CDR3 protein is CASSYSLDIPPNYEQYF. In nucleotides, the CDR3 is TGTGCCAGCAGTTACTCCTTGGACATACCCCCTAATTACGAGCAGTACTTC.

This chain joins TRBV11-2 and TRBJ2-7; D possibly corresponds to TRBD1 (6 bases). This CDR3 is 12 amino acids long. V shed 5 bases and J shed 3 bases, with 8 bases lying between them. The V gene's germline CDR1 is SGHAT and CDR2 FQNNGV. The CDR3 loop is CASSPQGYEQYF. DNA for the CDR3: TGTGCCAGCAGCCCACAGGGCTACGAGCAGTACTTC.

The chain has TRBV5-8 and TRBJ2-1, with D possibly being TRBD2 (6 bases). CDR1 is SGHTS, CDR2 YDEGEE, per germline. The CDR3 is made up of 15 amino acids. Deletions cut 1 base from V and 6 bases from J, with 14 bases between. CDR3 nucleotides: TGTGCCAGCAGCTTGTATGAGGGAGGAGGCAATGAGCAGTTCTTC. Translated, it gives CASSLYEGGGNEQFF.

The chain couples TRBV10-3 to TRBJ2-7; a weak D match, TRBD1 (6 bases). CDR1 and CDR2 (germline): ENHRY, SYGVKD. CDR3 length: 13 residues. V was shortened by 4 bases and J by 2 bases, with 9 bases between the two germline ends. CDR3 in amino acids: CAISGDTAYEQYF. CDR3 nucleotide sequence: TGTGCCATCAGTGGGGACACAGCCTACGAGCAGTACTTC.

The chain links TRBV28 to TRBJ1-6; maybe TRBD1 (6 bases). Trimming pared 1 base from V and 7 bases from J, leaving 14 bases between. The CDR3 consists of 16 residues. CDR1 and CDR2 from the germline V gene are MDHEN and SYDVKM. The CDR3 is CASSLLYSGANSPLHF. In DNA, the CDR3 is TGTGCCAGCAGTTTATTGTACTCAGGGGCGAATTCACCCCTCCACTTT.

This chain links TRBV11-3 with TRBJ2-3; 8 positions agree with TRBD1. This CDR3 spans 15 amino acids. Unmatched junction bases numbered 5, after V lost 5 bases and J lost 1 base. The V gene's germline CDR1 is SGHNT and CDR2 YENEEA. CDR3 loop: CASSKSGQGTDTQYF. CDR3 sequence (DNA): TGTGCCAGCAGCAAGTCGGGACAGGGCACAGATACGCAGTATTTT.

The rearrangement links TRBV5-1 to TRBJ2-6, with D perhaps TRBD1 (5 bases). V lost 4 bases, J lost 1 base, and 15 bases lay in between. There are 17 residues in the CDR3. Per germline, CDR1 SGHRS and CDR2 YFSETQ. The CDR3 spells CASSQGISGSGANVLTF. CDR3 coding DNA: TGCGCCAGCAGCCAAGGGATCTCAGGGTCTGGGGCCAACGTCCTGACTTTC.

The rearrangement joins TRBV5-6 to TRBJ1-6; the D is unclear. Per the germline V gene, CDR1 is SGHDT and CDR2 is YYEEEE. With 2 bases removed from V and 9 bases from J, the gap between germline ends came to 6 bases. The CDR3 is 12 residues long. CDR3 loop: CASSLKSSPLHF. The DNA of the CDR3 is TGTGCCAGCAGCTTAAAGAGTTCACCCCTCCACTTT.